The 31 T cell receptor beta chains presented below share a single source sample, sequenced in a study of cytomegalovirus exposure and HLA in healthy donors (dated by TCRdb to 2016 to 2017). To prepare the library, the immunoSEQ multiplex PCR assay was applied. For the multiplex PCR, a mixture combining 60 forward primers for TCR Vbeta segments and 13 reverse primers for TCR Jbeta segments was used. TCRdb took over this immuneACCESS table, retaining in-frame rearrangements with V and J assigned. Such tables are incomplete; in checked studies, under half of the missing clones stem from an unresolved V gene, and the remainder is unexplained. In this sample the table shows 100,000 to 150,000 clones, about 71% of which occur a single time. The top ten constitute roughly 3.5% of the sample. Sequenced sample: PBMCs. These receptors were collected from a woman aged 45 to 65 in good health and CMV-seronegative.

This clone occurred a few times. CDR3 residues: CASILGSEAFF. The CDR3 bases are TGTGCCAGCATCCTAGGCAGTGAAGCTTTCTTT. This rearrangement joins TRBV25-1 to TRBJ1-1; D remains ambiguous. The germline V gene has CDR1 MGHDK and CDR2 SYGVNS. Trimming took 7 bases from V and 7 from J, leaving 10 bases between them. The length of the CDR3 is 11 residues.

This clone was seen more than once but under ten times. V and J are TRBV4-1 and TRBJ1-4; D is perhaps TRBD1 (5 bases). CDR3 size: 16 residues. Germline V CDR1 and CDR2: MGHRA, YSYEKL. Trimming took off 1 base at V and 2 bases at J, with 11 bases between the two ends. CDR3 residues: CASSQAQGRTNEKLFF. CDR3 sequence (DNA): TGCGCCAGCAGCCAAGCCCAGGGTAGGACTAATGAAAAACTGTTTTTT.

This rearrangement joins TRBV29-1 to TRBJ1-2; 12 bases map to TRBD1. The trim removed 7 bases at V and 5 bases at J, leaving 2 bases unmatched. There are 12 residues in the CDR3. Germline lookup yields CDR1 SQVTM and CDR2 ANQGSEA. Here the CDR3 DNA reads TGCAGCGGGGGACAGGGGGCTTATGGCTACACCTTC. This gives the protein CSGGQGAYGYTF.

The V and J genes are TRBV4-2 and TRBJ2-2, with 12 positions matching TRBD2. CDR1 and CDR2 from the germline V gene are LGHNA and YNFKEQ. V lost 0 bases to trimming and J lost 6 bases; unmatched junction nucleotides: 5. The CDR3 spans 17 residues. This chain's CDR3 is CASSQDLAGGQAGELFF. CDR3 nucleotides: TGTGCCAGCAGCCAAGACCTAGCGGGAGGGCAGGCCGGGGAGCTGTTTTTT.

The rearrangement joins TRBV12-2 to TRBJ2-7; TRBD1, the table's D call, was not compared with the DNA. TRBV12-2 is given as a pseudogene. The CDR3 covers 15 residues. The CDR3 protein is CASRPDSPLFYEQYF. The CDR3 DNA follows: TGTGCAAGTCGACCTGACAGCCCGCTTTTCTACGAGCAGTACTTC.

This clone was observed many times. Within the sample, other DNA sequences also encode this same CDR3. The CDR3 protein is CASSFSRGPRDGYTF. CDR3 sequence (DNA): TGTGCCAGCAGCTTCTCCAGGGGGCCGAGGGATGGCTACACCTTC. V and J are TRBV5-4 and TRBJ1-2; 8 nucleotides align to TRBD1. With 2 bases clipped from V and 6 bases from J, the junction kept 9 bases outside the gene matches. The CDR3 is made up of 15 amino acids. Germline CDR1 SGHNT, CDR2 YYREEE (reference sequence).

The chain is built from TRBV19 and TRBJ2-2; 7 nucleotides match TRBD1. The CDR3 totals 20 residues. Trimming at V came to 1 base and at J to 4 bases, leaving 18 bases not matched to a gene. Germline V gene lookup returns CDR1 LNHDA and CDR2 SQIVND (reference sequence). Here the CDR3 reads CASSIGAPIQWTGGTGELFF. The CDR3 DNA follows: TGTGCCAGTAGTATAGGGGCCCCTATCCAATGGACAGGAGGCACCGGGGAGCTGTTTTTT.

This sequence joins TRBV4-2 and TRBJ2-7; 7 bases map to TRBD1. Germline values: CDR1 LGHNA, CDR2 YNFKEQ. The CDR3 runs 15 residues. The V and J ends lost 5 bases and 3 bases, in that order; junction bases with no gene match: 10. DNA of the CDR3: TGTGCCAGCAGCTTGGATGAGGGGGCGGACTACGAGCAGTACTTC. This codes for CASSLDEGADYEQYF.

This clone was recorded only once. CDR3 amino acids: CASSLGLAGYNEQFF. The CDR3 coding sequence is TGTGCCAGCAGCTTGGGGCTAGCGGGCTACAATGAGCAGTTCTTC. This chain connects TRBV7-9 to TRBJ2-1; TRBD2 aligns across 8 bases. The CDR3 spans 15 residues. Unmatched junction bases numbered 4, after V lost 3 bases and J lost 3 bases. Germline V gives CDR1 SEHNR, CDR2 FQNEAQ (reference sequence).

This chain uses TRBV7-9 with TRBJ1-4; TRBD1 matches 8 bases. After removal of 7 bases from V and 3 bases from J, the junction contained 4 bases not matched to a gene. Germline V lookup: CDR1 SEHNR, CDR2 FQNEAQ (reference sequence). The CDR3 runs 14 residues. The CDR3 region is CASNQQGANEKLFF. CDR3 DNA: TGTGCCAGCAACCAACAGGGGGCTAATGAAAAACTGTTTTTT.

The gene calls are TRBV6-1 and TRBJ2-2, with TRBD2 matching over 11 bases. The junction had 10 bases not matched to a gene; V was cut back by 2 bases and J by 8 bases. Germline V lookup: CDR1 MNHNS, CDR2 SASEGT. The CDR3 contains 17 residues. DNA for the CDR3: TGTGCCAGCAGTGAATCGTTAAGACTAGCGGGGAAAGGGGAGCTGTTTTTT. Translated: CASSESLRLAGKGELFF.

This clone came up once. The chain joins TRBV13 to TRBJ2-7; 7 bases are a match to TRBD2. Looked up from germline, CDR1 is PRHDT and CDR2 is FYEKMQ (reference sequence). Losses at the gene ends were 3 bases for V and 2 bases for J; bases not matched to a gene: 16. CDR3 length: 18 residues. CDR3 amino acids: CASSFNPGFSGPPYEQYF. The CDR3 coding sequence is TGTGCCAGCAGCTTCAACCCGGGGTTTAGCGGGCCTCCCTACGAGCAGTACTTC.

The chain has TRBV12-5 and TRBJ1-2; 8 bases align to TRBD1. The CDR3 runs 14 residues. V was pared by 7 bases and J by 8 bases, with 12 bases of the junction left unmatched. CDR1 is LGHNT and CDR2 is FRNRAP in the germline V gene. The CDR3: CASATSRTGIGYTF. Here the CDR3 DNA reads TGTGCTAGTGCCACTTCAAGGACAGGGATCGGCTACACCTTC.

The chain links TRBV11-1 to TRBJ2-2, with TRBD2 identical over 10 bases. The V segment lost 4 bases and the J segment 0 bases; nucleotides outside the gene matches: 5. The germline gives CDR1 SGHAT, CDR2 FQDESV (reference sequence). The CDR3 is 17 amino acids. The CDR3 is CASSYPSGGANTGELFF. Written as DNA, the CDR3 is TGTGCCAGCAGCTACCCTAGCGGGGGCGCGAACACCGGGGAGCTGTTTTTT.

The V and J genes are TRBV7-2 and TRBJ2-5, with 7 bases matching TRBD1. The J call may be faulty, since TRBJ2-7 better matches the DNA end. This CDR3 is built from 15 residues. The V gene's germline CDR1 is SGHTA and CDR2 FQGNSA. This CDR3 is CASSLSDRSSYEQYF. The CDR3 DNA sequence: TGTGCCAGCAGCTTATCGGACAGGAGCTCCTACGAGCAGTACTTC.

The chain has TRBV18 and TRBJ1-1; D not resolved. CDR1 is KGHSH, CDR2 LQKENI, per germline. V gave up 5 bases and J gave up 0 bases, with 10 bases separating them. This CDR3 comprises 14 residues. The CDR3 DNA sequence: TGTGCCAGCTCAAACAGCCCCATGAACACTGAAGCTTTCTTT. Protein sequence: CASSNSPMNTEAFF.

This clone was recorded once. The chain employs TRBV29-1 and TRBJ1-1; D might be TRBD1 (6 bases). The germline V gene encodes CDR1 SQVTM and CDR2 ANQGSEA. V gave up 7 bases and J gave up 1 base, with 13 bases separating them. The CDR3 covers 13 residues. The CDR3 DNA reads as TGCAGCGCCGCACAGGGCGGGAACACTGAAGCTTTCTTT. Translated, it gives CSAAQGGNTEAFF.

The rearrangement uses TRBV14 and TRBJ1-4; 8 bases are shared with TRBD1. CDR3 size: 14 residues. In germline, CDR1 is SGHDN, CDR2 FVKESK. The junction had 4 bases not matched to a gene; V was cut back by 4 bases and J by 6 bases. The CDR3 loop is CASSRQGRDEKLFF. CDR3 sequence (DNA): TGTGCCAGCAGCCGACAGGGGCGGGATGAAAAACTGTTTTTT.

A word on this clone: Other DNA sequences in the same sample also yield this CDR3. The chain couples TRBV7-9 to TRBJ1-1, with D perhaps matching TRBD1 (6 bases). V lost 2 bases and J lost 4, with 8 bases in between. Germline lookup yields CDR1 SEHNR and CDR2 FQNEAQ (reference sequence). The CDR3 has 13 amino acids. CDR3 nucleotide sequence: TGTGCCAGCAGCTTACAGGGGTTCACTGAAGCTTTCTTT. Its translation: CASSLQGFTEAFF.

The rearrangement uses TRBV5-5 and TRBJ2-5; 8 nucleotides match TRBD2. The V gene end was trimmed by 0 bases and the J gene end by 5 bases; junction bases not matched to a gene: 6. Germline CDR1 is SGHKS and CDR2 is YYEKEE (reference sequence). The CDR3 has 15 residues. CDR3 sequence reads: CASSLVLAEGETQYF. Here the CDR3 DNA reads TGTGCCAGCAGCTTGGTACTAGCGGAAGGGGAGACCCAGTACTTC.

The CDR3: CASSGQGGEKLFF. The CDR3 nucleotides are TGTGCCAGCAGCGGACAGGGTGGAGAAAAACTGTTTTTT. V gene TRBV7-9 combines with J gene TRBJ1-4; 8 bases are a match to TRBD1. CDR1 is SEHNR and CDR2 is FQNEAQ in the germline V gene (reference sequence). V shed 5 bases and J 8 bases; nucleotides not matched to a gene: 4. This CDR3 has 13 residues.

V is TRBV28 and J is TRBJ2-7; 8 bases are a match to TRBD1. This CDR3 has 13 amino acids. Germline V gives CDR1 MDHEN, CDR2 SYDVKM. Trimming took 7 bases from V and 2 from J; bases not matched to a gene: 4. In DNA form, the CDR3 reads TGTGCCAGCACGGCAGGGGGCCCCTACGAGCAGTACTTC. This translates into CASTAGGPYEQYF.

In DNA, the CDR3 is TGTGCCAGCAGGGGGCAGGACTATAGCAATCAGCCCCAGCATTTT. The encoded protein is CASRGQDYSNQPQHF. V and J are TRBV28 and TRBJ1-5, with D perhaps TRBD1 (5 bases). The CDR3 runs to 15 residues. Germline V gene sequence: CDR1 MDHEN, CDR2 SYDVKM. V was clipped by 6 bases and J by 0 bases, with 12 bases between them.

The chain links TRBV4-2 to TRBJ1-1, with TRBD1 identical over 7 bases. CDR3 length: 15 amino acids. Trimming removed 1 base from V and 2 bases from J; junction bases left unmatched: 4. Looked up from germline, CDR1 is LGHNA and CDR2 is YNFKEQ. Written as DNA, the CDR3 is TGTGCCAGCAGCCAAGCGGACAGGATAAACACTGAAGCTTTCTTT. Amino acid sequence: CASSQADRINTEAFF.

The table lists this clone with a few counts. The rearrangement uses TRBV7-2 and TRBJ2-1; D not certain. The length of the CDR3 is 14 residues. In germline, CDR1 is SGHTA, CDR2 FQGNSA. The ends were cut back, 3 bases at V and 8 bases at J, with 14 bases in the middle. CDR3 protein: CASSFALSSDEQFF. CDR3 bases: TGTGCCAGCAGCTTCGCGCTAAGTTCCGATGAGCAGTTCTTC.

CDR3: CASNGDLGQYF. The CDR3 nucleotides are TGTGCCAGCAACGGGGATTTGGGGCAGTACTTC. The chain uses TRBV28 and TRBJ2-7; the D gene is possibly TRBD2 (5 bases). Between the trimmed V and J ends, which lost 7 bases and 9 bases, there was a span of 13 bases. This CDR3 region has 11 residues. The germline V gene has CDR1 MDHEN and CDR2 SYDVKM.

The CDR3 coding sequence is TGTGCCAGCAGCGAAAAGACTAGCGGCCCCTACGAGCAGTACTTC. Amino acid sequence: CASSEKTSGPYEQYF. The V and J genes are TRBV6-1 and TRBJ2-7; 9 bases are shared with TRBD2. The ends lost 6 bases at V and 2 bases at J; junction bases unmatched: 8. The length of the CDR3 is 15 residues. From germline, CDR1 is MNHNS and CDR2 SASEGT.

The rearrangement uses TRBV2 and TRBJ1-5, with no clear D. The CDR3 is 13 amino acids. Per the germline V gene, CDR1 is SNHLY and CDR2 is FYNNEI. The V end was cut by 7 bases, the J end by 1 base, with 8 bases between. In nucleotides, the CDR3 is TGTGCCAGCAATAGTGTGAGCAATCAGCCCCAGCATTTT. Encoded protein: CASNSVSNQPQHF.

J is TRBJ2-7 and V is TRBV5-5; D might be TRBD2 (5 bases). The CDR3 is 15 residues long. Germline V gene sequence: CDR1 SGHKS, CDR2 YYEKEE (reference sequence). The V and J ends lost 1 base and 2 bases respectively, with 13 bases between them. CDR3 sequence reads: CASSLSGSGAYEQYF. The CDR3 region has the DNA TGTGCCAGCAGCTTGAGTGGGTCCGGGGCCTACGAGCAGTACTTC.

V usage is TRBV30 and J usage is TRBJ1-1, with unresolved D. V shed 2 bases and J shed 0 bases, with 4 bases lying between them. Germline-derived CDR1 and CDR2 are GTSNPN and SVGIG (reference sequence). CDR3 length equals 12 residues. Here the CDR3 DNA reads TGTGCCTGGAGTTTAGTGAACACTGAAGCTTTCTTT. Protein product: CAWSLVNTEAFF.

CDR3 DNA: TGTGCCACTGGACAGGTGACCTACAATGAGCAGTTCTTC. It specifies CATGQVTYNEQFF. This chain joins TRBV10-3 and TRBJ2-1; 7 nucleotides line up with TRBD1. CDR3 length: 13 amino acids. Germline V lookup: CDR1 ENHRY, CDR2 SYGVKD. V dropped 10 bases and J dropped 2; count of bases not matched to a gene: 5.